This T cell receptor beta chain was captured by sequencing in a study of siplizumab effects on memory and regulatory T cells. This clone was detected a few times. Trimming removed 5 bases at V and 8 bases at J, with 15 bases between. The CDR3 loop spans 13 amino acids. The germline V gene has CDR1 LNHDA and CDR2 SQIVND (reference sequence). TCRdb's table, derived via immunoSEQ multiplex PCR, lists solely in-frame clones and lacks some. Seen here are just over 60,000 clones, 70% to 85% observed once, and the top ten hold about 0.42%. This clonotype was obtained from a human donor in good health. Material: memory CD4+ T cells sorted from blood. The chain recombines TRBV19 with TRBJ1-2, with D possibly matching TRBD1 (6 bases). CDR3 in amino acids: CASSEQGGGGYTF. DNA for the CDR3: TGTGCCAGTAGTGAACAGGGCGGAGGGGGCTACACCTTC. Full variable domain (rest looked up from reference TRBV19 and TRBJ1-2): DGGITQSPKYLFRKEGQNVTLSCEQNLNHDAMYWYRQDPGQGLRLIYYSQIVNDFQKGDIAEGYSVSREKKESFPLTVTSAQKNPTAFYLCASSEQGGGGYTFGSGTRLTVV.